This entry lists 24 T cell receptor beta chains sequenced from one sample in a study of blood T cell repertoires in COVID-19. Repertoires were generated with immunoSEQ multiplex PCR, while TCRdb's copy carries only in-frame clones and drops some. The sample consists of some 320,000 clones, under 90% of them appearing once. Sequencing used PBMCs or T cells enriched from blood (not recorded which). The receptors were sampled from a woman aged 45 to 65 who had been exposed to COVID-19.

V is TRBV5-5 and J is TRBJ2-4; D not certain. The germline V gene has CDR1 SGHKS and CDR2 YYEKEE (reference sequence). Between the trimmed V and J ends, which lost 4 bases and 4 bases, there was a span of 9 bases. The CDR3 spans 13 residues. Here the CDR3 reads CASSADGKNIQYF. The CDR3 region has the DNA TGTGCCAGCAGCGCCGACGGGAAAAACATTCAGTACTTC.

This chain uses TRBV6-5 with TRBJ2-1, with TRBD1 as a possible D gene (8 bases). Germline assignment: CDR1 MNHEY and CDR2 SVGAGI. The CDR3 runs to 13 residues. This CDR3 is CATGGGSYNEQFF. CDR3 nucleotides: TGTGCAACAGGGGGGGGGTCCTACAATGAGCAGTTCTTC.

This sequence joins TRBV11-2 and TRBJ1-5; 8 bases are shared with TRBD1. The V and J ends lost 5 bases and 11 bases, in that order; junction bases with no gene match: 11. Germline CDR1 reads SGHAT; CDR2 reads FQNNGV. CDR3 length equals 14 residues. CDR3 protein: CASSPGQGTSTQHF. The CDR3 nucleotides are TGTGCCAGCAGCCCCGGACAGGGCACCTCCACCCAGCATTTT.

The CDR3 DNA sequence: TGCGCCAGCAGCTTGGACGTAGGGGGTTTGGGAGATACGCAGTATTTT. Translating it yields CASSLDVGGLGDTQYF. The chain joins TRBV5-1 to TRBJ2-3; D possibly corresponds to TRBD1 (6 bases). The V gene's germline CDR1 is SGHRS and CDR2 YFSETQ. The CDR3 has 16 residues. V dropped 0 bases and J dropped 5 bases, with 16 bases sitting between them.

This chain connects TRBV6-5 to TRBJ1-5, with TRBD1 matching 8 bases. Germline V gene data show CDR1 as MNHEY and CDR2 as SVGAGI. V trimming: 5 bases; J trimming: 6 bases; junction bases outside the gene matches: 6. The CDR3 is 14 residues long. The CDR3 is CASSIQGASQPQHF. CDR3 nucleotides: TGTGCCAGCAGTATCCAGGGGGCGAGTCAGCCCCAGCATTTT.

The DNA of the CDR3 is TGTGCCAGCAGCCAAGAAGCGCAGGGGAGAGGAGAGCAGTACTTC. Its protein product is CASSQEAQGRGEQYF. The chain couples TRBV4-2 to TRBJ2-7; the D gene is possibly TRBD1 (6 bases). In germline, CDR1 is LGHNA, CDR2 YNFKEQ. The CDR3 totals 15 residues. V lost 0 bases, J lost 7 bases, and 16 bases lay in between.

The CDR3 region has the DNA TGTGCCAGCAGCCAAGATCTTGCAGGGGGCTATGGCTACACCTTC. As protein: CASSQDLAGGYGYTF. The chain joins TRBV14 to TRBJ1-2; 7 nucleotides align to TRBD1. The germline gives CDR1 SGHDN, CDR2 FVKESK. The CDR3 runs 15 residues. The V and J ends lost 0 bases and 4 bases, in that order; junction bases with no gene match: 5.

The J gene is TRBJ2-7, the V gene TRBV6-5; 8 bases agree with TRBD2. Per germline, CDR1 MNHEY and CDR2 SVGAGI. V lost 8 bases to trimming and J lost 2 bases; unmatched junction nucleotides: 8. The CDR3 extends over 14 amino acids. The CDR3 DNA follows: TGTGCCAGCGCGCCGGGGGGGCCTCCCTACGAGCAGTACTTC. This encodes CASAPGGPPYEQYF.

The genes are TRBV20-1 and TRBJ2-1; tentatively, D is TRBD2 (7 bases). The CDR3 length is 13 residues. V was cut by 3 bases and J by 7 bases, with 13 bases left in between. Germline V gives CDR1 DFQATT, CDR2 SNEGSKA (reference sequence). CDR3 amino acids: CSASWGGRNEQFF. CDR3 nucleotides: TGCAGTGCTAGTTGGGGGGGGCGAAATGAGCAGTTCTTC.

The chain has TRBV20-1 and TRBJ1-1, with 8 bases fitting TRBD1. The CDR3 loop spans 15 amino acids. V shed 3 bases and J 0 bases; nucleotides not matched to a gene: 6. CDR1 is DFQATT, CDR2 SNEGSKA, per germline (reference sequence). CDR3 sequence: CSASNTGGVNTEAFF. The DNA of the CDR3 is TGCAGTGCTAGTAATACAGGGGGGGTGAACACTGAAGCTTTCTTT.

The V and J genes are TRBV2 and TRBJ1-5, with D tentatively TRBD1 (5 bases). Germline-derived CDR1 and CDR2 are SNHLY and FYNNEI. The CDR3 length is 15 residues. Trimming pared 3 bases from V and 0 bases from J, leaving 9 bases between. The CDR3 reads CASSESGSSNQPQHF. In nucleotides, the CDR3 is TGTGCCAGCAGTGAGTCAGGGTCTAGCAATCAGCCCCAGCATTTT. Based on the CDR3 plus reference TRBV2 and TRBJ1-5, the full variable domain is EPEVTQTPSHQVTQMGQEVILRCVPISNHLYFYWYRQILGQKVEFLVSFYNNEISEKSEIFDDQFSVERPDGSNFTLKIRSTKLEDSAMYFCASSESGSSNQPQHFGDGTRLSIL.

This clone occurred once. The J gene is TRBJ2-2, the V gene TRBV24-1; the D is unclear. This CDR3 is built from 14 residues. Trimming took off 3 bases at V and 3 bases at J, with 7 bases between the two ends. CDR1 and CDR2 from the germline V gene are KGHDR and SFDVKD. CDR3 DNA sequence: TGTGCCACCAGTGATCCGGGTCACACCGGGGAGCTGTTTTTT. Its translation is CATSDPGHTGELFF.

The rearrangement links TRBV18 to TRBJ1-1; D remains ambiguous. Germline V lookup: CDR1 KGHSH, CDR2 LQKENI. This CDR3 comprises 14 residues. Between the trimmed V and J ends, which lost 3 bases and 0 bases, there was a span of 8 bases. The CDR3 loop is CASSPTGMNTEAFF. CDR3 in DNA: TGTGCCAGCTCACCCACGGGGATGAACACTGAAGCTTTCTTT.

The V gene is TRBV6-4, the J gene TRBJ1-2; 9 nucleotides line up with TRBD1. With V trimmed by 2 bases and J by 3 bases, 4 bases remained unmatched. CDR3 size: 15 residues. Germline V CDR1 and CDR2: MRHNA, SNTAGT. CDR3 loop: CASSDPGQGHYGYTF. The CDR3 DNA is TGTGCCAGCAGTGACCCGGGACAGGGCCACTATGGCTACACCTTC.

This chain uses TRBV2 with TRBJ1-5, with TRBD1 as a possible D gene (6 bases). There are 14 residues in the CDR3. In germline, CDR1 is SNHLY, CDR2 FYNNEI. The CDR3 sequence is CARRACRGGQPQHF. In nucleotides, the CDR3 is TGTGCTAGAAGAGCATGCAGGGGAGGGCAGCCCCAGCATTTT.

The table lists this clone with a few counts. Other nucleotide sequences in the sample specify the same CDR3. This chain uses TRBV30 with TRBJ1-2; D unclear. Trimming left V 0 bases short and J 4 bases short, with 9 bases between. Germline CDR1 reads GTSNPN; CDR2 reads SVGIG (reference sequence). There are 13 residues in the CDR3. The CDR3 nucleotides are TGTGCCTGGAGTGTAGGCGGGGTCTATGGCTACACCTTC. Translation gives CAWSVGGVYGYTF.

The chain's CDR3 is CASNDLGVTGELFF. The CDR3 nucleotides are TGTGCCAGCAACGACCTAGGGGTCACCGGGGAGCTGTTTTTT. V and J are TRBV7-6 and TRBJ2-2, with D maybe TRBD1 (5 bases). Germline CDR1 reads SGHVS; CDR2 reads FNYEAQ. The V end lost 7 bases, the J end lost 4 bases, and 13 bases lay between the germline ends. The CDR3 loop spans 14 amino acids.

The chain joins TRBV19 to TRBJ1-2; 7 bases are shared with TRBD1. Germline lookup yields CDR1 LNHDA and CDR2 SQIVND (reference sequence). V shed 5 bases and J 0 bases; nucleotides not matched to a gene: 3. The CDR3 runs 14 residues. The CDR3 coding sequence is TGTGCCAGTAGTGAACAGGGGACTAACTATGGCTACACCTTC. This codes for CASSEQGTNYGYTF.

The chain links TRBV6-2 or TRBV6-3 to TRBJ1-1; TRBD1 might be the D (6 bases). There are 16 residues in the CDR3. With 0 bases removed from V and 0 bases from J, the gap between germline ends came to 11 bases. Germline CDR1 is MNHEY and CDR2 is SVGEGT. The DNA of the CDR3 is TGTGCCAGCAGTTACTCCGGGGGGGCGGTGAACACTGAAGCTTTCTTT. Protein product: CASSYSGGAVNTEAFF.

The chain links TRBV5-1 to TRBJ1-3, with D possibly being TRBD1 (6 bases). The germline V and J ends were trimmed by 3 bases and 0 bases, with 16 bases remaining between them. The germline V gene has CDR1 SGHRS and CDR2 YFSETQ. The CDR3 consists of 17 residues. In DNA, the CDR3 is TGCGCCAGCAGCTCCGGAATGGGGGCAAGCTCTGGAAACACCATATATTTT. Translation gives CASSSGMGASSGNTIYF.

CDR3 sequence (DNA): TGTGCCAGTACCTTAGGGACAGGTAGGACAGATACGCAGTATTTT. This translates into CASTLGTGRTDTQYF. The J gene is TRBJ2-3, the V gene TRBV3-1 (or the pseudogene TRBV3-2); 8 bases fit TRBD1. The CDR3 sequence is 15 residues long. Germline-derived CDR1 and CDR2 are LGHDT and YNNKEL (reference sequence). With V trimmed by 9 bases and J by 3 bases, 11 bases remained unmatched.

The V call is TRBV5-1, the J call TRBJ2-5; D may be TRBD1 or TRBD2 (7 bases each). Germline V gene lookup returns CDR1 SGHRS and CDR2 YFSETQ. V was shortened by 4 bases and J by 2 bases, with 21 bases between the two germline ends. The CDR3 covers 17 residues. This CDR3 reads CASSLGQMGGGQETQYF. Written as DNA, the CDR3 is TGCGCCAGCAGCCTGGGACAGATGGGAGGGGGACAAGAGACCCAGTACTTC.

The chain carries TRBV4-2 and TRBJ2-1, with 8 bases aligning to TRBD2. The junction had 7 bases not matched to a gene; V was cut back by 3 bases and J by 3 bases. This CDR3 has 16 amino acids. Germline-derived CDR1 and CDR2 are LGHNA and YNFKEQ. CDR3 protein: CASSHSIAGLYNEQFF. The CDR3 region has the DNA TGTGCCAGCAGCCACTCTATAGCGGGACTCTACAATGAGCAGTTCTTC.

The chain has TRBV3-1 (or the pseudogene TRBV3-2) and TRBJ2-1; 9 positions match TRBD2. The CDR3 has 15 residues. The germline V gene has CDR1 LGHDT and CDR2 YNNKEL (reference sequence). V trimming: 3 bases; J trimming: 4 bases; junction bases outside the gene matches: 4. The CDR3 sequence: CASSQRGGRYNEQFF. The CDR3, as DNA: TGTGCCAGCAGCCAGCGGGGGGGCCGGTACAATGAGCAGTTCTTC.